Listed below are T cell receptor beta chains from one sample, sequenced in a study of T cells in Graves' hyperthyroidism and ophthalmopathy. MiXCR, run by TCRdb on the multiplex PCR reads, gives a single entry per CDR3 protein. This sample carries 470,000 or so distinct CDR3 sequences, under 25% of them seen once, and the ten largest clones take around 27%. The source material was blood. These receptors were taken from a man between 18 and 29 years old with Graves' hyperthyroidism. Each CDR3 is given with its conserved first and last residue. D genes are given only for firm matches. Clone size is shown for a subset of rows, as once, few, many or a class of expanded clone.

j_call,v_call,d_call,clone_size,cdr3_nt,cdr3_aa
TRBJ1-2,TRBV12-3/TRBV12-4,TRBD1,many,TGTGCCAGCAAGCGGGACAGTCGGTATGGCTACACCTTC,CASKRDSRYGYTF
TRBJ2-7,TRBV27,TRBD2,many,TGTGCCAGCAGTAGCGGGGGGATGGACTACGAGCAGTACTTC,CASSSGGMDYEQYF
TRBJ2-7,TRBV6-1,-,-,TGTGCCAGCAGTACACATTACCAGACTCCCTACGAGCAGTACTTC,CASSTHYQTPYEQYF
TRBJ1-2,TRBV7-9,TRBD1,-,TGTGCCAGCAGCTTAACCACAGGGGAGCACTATGGCTACACCTTC,CASSLTTGEHYGYTF
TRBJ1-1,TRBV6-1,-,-,TGTGCCAGCAGTGGTTACCCAGGGTCAGGGGACACTGAAGCTTTCTTT,CASSGYPGSGDTEAFF
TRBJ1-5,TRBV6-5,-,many,TGTGCCAGCAGTTACTACCGAGGGTCCTCCACGCCCCAGCATTTT,CASSYYRGSSTPQHF
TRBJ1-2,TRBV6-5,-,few,TGTGCCAGCAGTTATTACCGGAGCTATGGCTACACCTTC,CASSYYRSYGYTF
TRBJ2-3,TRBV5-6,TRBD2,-,TGTGCCGGAAGCGGGGGGGCTGGTTTTACAGATACGCAGTATTTT,CAGSGGAGFTDTQYF
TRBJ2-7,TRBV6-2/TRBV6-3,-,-,TGTGCCAGCAGTACACCCAGGGACGCTCCCTCCTACGAGCAGTACTTC,CASSTPRDAPSYEQYF
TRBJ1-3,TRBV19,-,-,TGTGCCAGTAGTATGGGGACGGCCTCTGGAAACACCATATATTTT,CASSMGTASGNTIYF
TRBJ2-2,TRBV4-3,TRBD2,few,TGCGCCAGCCGTAGCGGGACGAACACCGGGGAGCTGTTTTTT,CASRSGTNTGELFF
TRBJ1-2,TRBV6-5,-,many,TGTGCCAGCAGCTACGGACCCGGGGTAGGCTACACCTTC,CASSYGPGVGYTF
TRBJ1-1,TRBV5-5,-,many,TGTGCCAGCAGCTTGGGTTGGGCACCGAACACTGAAGCTTTCTTT,CASSLGWAPNTEAFF
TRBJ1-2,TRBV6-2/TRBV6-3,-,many,TGTGCCAGCACCGCAAAAACACGGACAGCTGAATCCGACTATGGCTACACCTTC,CASTAKTRTAESDYGYTF
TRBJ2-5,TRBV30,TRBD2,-,TGTGCCTGGAGTCCAGCGGGAGGGCCATTAGAGACCCAGTACTTC,CAWSPAGGPLETQYF
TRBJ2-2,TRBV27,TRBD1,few,TGTGCCAGCAGTTCTAGGGGACAGGTGTACACCGGGGAGCTGTTTTTT,CASSSRGQVYTGELFF
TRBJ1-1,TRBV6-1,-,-,TGTGCCAGCAGGACTAGCGGGGGGGCGAACACTGAAGCTTTCTTT,CASRTSGGANTEAFF